Described below is a single T cell receptor beta chain sequence and its context. The CDR3 loop spans 16 amino acids. Germline CDR1 and CDR2: LNHDA and SQIVND (reference sequence). V trimming: 2 bases; J trimming: 5 bases; junction bases outside the gene matches: 8. Original processing notes: Reference gene primer amplification yielded estimated nucleated cell counts. Method: immunoSEQ multiplex PCR; TCRdb's copy keeps in-frame clones and lacks some. V and J calls and clone size are copied from that table; D and trimming were computed from the DNA. This table has about 85,000 clones, around 88% appearing once. This entry is derived from a study of blood T cell repertoires in COVID-19. Study background: COVID-19 samples collected from the United States, Italy and Spain covered acute and convalescent phases. In each case, the material was cDNA or gDNA derived from T cells, B-cell-depleted T cells, or PBMCs.

The TCR was taken from an elderly woman with acute or convalescent COVID-19. J is TRBJ2-1 and V is TRBV19; 8 bases align to TRBD2. The sample comprised peripheral blood. Here the CDR3 reads CASSIFAGRGNNEQFF. Written as DNA, the CDR3 is TGTGCCAGTAGTATATTTGCCGGGAGGGGGAACAATGAGCAGTTCTTC.